This T cell receptor beta chain derives from a study of blood T cells in healthy people across ages (dated by TCRdb to between 2014 and 2017). Regarding the complete study: In model experiments, roughly one uniquely barcoded TCR beta cDNA molecule per two T cells was captured by template switching. To track age-related changes in TCR beta repertoire diversity, the study relied on deep sequencing normalized with unique cDNA molecular identifiers. The donors were divided into four age groups: young (average about 15 years), middle-aged (roughly 40), aged (approximately 64) and long-lived (more than 75). Donors of different ages were randomly distributed across sequencing lanes to avoid experimental bias. The study analyzed two additional independent replicas of 1 million unique cDNA reads from the same blood draw for two donors, one aged 18 to 29 and one aged 80 or older.

On the study overall, not on this receptor specifically: Since profiling was done on bulk unsorted PBMCs, naive and antigen-experienced compartments could not be conclusively compared. As age increased, observed TCR beta diversity per million T cells dropped in a roughly linear way, and a significant reduction was already evident by age 40. Donor CMV infection status was unknown, potentially confounding age-related changes in expanded clonotypes. Estimates of total diversity based on one million sequenced T cells were regarded as lower bounds and as underestimates. Compared with the aged group, the long-lived group had more naive CD4+ T cells, fewer expanded clones and increased TCR diversity, a pattern suggesting age selection. A strong correlation was found between observed TCR beta diversity and the percentage of naive T cells measured by flow cytometry.

Counted from cysteine to phenylalanine, this CDR3 has 13 amino acids. Just the 39-base CDR3 DNA is kept, in frame starting at base 1. Relative to germline, V is 3 bases shorter and J is 5 bases shorter, with 10 bases between their ends. The germline V gene yields SGHTA for CDR1 and FQGNSA for CDR2. Concerning this clonotype: Its binding antigen is unknown. Base qualities are not at hand, and no much larger clone is one base apart.

Library method: 5' RACE. For sequencing, an Illumina HiSeq 2500 was employed. A second PCR of roughly 6 to 12 cycles was performed with a sample-barcoded 5' primer and a J-beta primer mix. A template-switch 5' adaptor carrying 12 random nucleotides introduced a unique molecular identifier onto each TCR beta cDNA molecule. At least 2.5 million CDR3-containing paired-end reads were obtained from each sample. First-strand cDNA was synthesized from all RNA with the Mint cDNA synthesis kit, primed by a TRBC-specific oligonucleotide. Following uracil-DNA glycosylase treatment, a first 18-cycle PCR with universal primers M1SS and BC2_uni_R was performed on all cDNA. Under the source paper's analysis protocol: Normalization of each sample was performed by random selection of 1 million high-quality reads, each carrying a distinct molecular identifier. Reads sharing molecular identifiers were discarded rather than binned into consensus sequences. MiTCR, with a Q25 quality threshold and the strictest error-elimination algorithm, was used for CDR3 identification, clonotype clustering and error correction. A nonparametric unseen species model using Euler transformation provided a lower-bound estimate of total TCR beta diversity. TCRdb took the public reads, trimmed them with fastp at Q25, ran MiXCR for clone calling and kept in-frame beta chains. One record per CDR3 amino acid sequence lists the most common genes and DNA. TCRdb, not the original authors, processed these V and J calls. A total of 450,000 to 700,000 distinct CDR3 sequences appear in this sample, 27% of them only once. The biggest ten clones account for approximately 17% of the sample.

Donors were a few dozen systemically healthy Caucasian individuals from Russia aged about 6 to 100 years. Each donor gave ten milliliters of peripheral blood, drawn into EDTA-treated Vacutainer tubes. Ficoll-Paque density-gradient centrifugation was used to isolate PBMCs, with at least 6.5 million per sample. Total RNA, at least 6 micrograms per sample, was extracted from PBMCs with Trizol reagent. For every donor, flow cytometry on a PBMC aliquot measured the percentage of naive CD45RAhigh/CD27high T cells. The sequence came from a woman aged 70 to 79 in good health. The V and J segments used are TRBV7-2 and TRBJ2-5; the D gene is possibly TRBD2, with 5 bases matching. The sample was blood. The CDR3 reads as follows: CASSFSGTETQYF. The DNA is as follows: TGTGCCAGCAGCTTCAGCGGAACGGAGACCCAGTACTTC.